The T cell receptor beta chain under discussion was sequenced for a study of beta chain features in type 1 diabetes. Whole-study results and caveats: VDJ junctions from type 1 diabetes patients carried fewer insertions and larger deletions.

This CDR3 spans 14 amino acids. Germline CDR1 LNHDA, CDR2 SQIVND (reference sequence). Trimming removed 8 bases from V and 4 bases from J, with 14 bases in between. The whole isolated RNA underwent reverse transcription, so sequencing captured expressed TCRB transcripts. Some clones are missing from TCRdb's copy, which holds only in-frame ones; the method was immunoSEQ multiplex PCR. Seen here are 150,000 or so clones, 9.7% observed once, and the top ten hold around 0.65%. The table lists this clone with a few counts. Its matching antigen is unknown. Material: central memory CD4+ T cells from blood. This rearrangement joins TRBV19 to TRBJ2-2, with unresolved D. The source of this sequence is a middle-aged woman in good health. The CDR3 coding sequence is TGTGCCAGTCGCTCCCTTGGGCCCACCGGGGAGCTGTTTTTT. Translating gives CASRSLGPTGELFF. Drawing the rest from reference TRBV19 and TRBJ2-2, the complete variable domain is DGGITQSPKYLFRKEGQNVTLSCEQNLNHDAMYWYRQDPGQGLRLIYYSQIVNDFQKGDIAEGYSVSREKKESFPLTVTSAQKNPTAFYLCASRSLGPTGELFFGEGSRLTVL.